These 9 T cell receptor beta chains came from one sample sequenced in a study of beta chain features in type 1 diabetes. cDNA synthesis used the whole RNA isolate, giving expressed TCRB sequences. Only in-frame clones appear in the TCRdb table, and some are missing; sequencing was by immunoSEQ multiplex PCR. The sample includes about 360,000 clones, roughly 12% of them seen just once. The sample was naive CD4+ T cells from blood. The receptors here all came from a man between 18 and 35 years old in good health.

V and J are TRBV5-1 and TRBJ2-1, with D perhaps matching TRBD1 (6 bases). This CDR3 contains 13 residues. V gave up 4 bases and J gave up 3 bases, with 8 bases separating them. CDR1 is SGHRS, CDR2 YFSETQ, per germline. CDR3 coding DNA: TGCGCCAGCAGCATGGACAGCTACAATGAGCAGTTCTTC. It translates to CASSMDSYNEQFF.

The chain is built from TRBV15 and TRBJ2-7; maybe TRBD2 (5 bases). The length of the CDR3 is 15 residues. CDR1 and CDR2 (germline): LNHNV, YYDKDF (reference sequence). The V and J ends lost 0 bases and 2 bases respectively, with 11 bases between them. CDR3 DNA sequence: TGTGCCACCAGCAGAGATCCCCAGCGGACCTACGAGCAGTACTTC. Translation gives CATSRDPQRTYEQYF. Full variable domain (missing parts from reference TRBV15 and TRBJ2-7): DAMVIQNPRYQVTQFGKPVTLSCSQTLNHNVMYWYQQKSSQAPKLLFHYYDKDFNNEADTPDNFQSRRPNTSFCFLDIRSPGLGDTAMYLCATSRDPQRTYEQYFGPGTRLTVT.

This clone was recorded a few times. The J gene is TRBJ2-7, the V gene TRBV7-3; weak D call: TRBD1 (6 bases). The V gene's germline CDR1 is SGHTA and CDR2 FQGTGA. This CDR3 is 14 amino acids long. V lost 5 bases to trimming and J lost 5 bases, with 16 bases between them. CDR3 in amino acids: CASSTGQQGHEQYF. CDR3 nucleotide sequence: TGTGCCAGCAGCACGGGACAACAAGGCCACGAGCAGTACTTC.

This clone has more than one count but fewer than ten. The CDR3 bases are TGTGCCGCAGGGTCGAACACTGAAGCTTTCTTT. It encodes CAAGSNTEAFF. The chain combines TRBV19 with TRBJ1-1; tentatively, D is TRBD1 (5 bases). Germline assignment: CDR1 LNHDA and CDR2 SQIVND (reference sequence). The CDR3 runs to 11 residues. Between the trimmed V and J ends, which lost 11 bases and 1 base, there was a span of 8 bases.

The chain is built from TRBV5-1 and TRBJ1-2; no reliable D call. The V end lost 4 bases, the J end lost 6 bases, and 16 bases lay between the germline ends. Germline V gene sequence: CDR1 SGHRS, CDR2 YFSETQ. The CDR3 has 14 amino acids. CDR3 protein: CASSPRGFEDGYTF. CDR3 sequence (DNA): TGCGCCAGCAGCCCGAGAGGATTTGAAGATGGCTACACCTTC.

This chain joins TRBV30 and TRBJ2-7; D ambiguous. Per the germline V gene, CDR1 is GTSNPN and CDR2 is SVGIG (reference sequence). V was cut by 0 bases and J by 0 bases, with 6 bases left in between. The CDR3 runs to 13 residues. DNA for the CDR3: TGTGCCTGGAGTGTAAGCCCCTCCTACGAGCAGTACTTC. This sequence encodes CAWSVSPSYEQYF.

This clone has just a few counts. V is TRBV11-1 and J is TRBJ1-1; 7 bases line up with TRBD1. The length of the CDR3 is 13 residues. V lost 5 bases and J lost 5; bases outside the gene matches: 5. Per germline, CDR1 SGHAT and CDR2 FQDESV (reference sequence). CDR3 sequence: CASSRQGQTEAFF. For the CDR3, the DNA is TGTGCCAGCAGCCGACAGGGTCAGACTGAAGCTTTCTTT.

There are a few counts of this clone. The chain carries TRBV4-3 and TRBJ2-7; D perhaps matches TRBD2 (5 bases). The CDR3 runs to 19 residues. Germline lookup yields CDR1 LGHNA and CDR2 YSLEER. V was shortened by 0 bases and J by 2 bases, with 23 bases between the two germline ends. The CDR3 sequence is CASSQEYRRAVETAYEQYF. CDR3 DNA: TGCGCCAGCAGCCAAGAATATAGGCGGGCGGTGGAAACAGCCTACGAGCAGTACTTC.

The V and J genes are TRBV7-2 and TRBJ2-7; tentative D call: TRBD1 (6 bases). There are 14 residues in the CDR3. V was shortened by 4 bases and J by 3 bases, with 13 bases between the two germline ends. Germline CDR1 is SGHTA and CDR2 is FQGNSA. The CDR3 bases are TGTGCCAGCAGCTCTCAACAGGGATACTACGAGCAGTACTTC. It encodes CASSSQQGYYEQYF.